Below are 14 T cell receptor beta chains sequenced from a single sample in a study of chemoradiotherapy in HPV16-positive cancers. Some clones are missing from TCRdb's copy, which holds only in-frame ones; the method was immunoSEQ multiplex PCR. The sample lists roughly 13,000 clones, approximately 89% occurring once. The sample in question was tumor tissue, obtained from a patient who underwent chemoradiotherapy. The receptor set was obtained from a human donor with HPV-associated anogenital cancer.

This rearrangement joins TRBV11-3 to TRBJ1-1; D may be TRBD1 (5 bases). Germline V gene data show CDR1 as SGHNT and CDR2 as YENEEA. The length of the CDR3 is 14 residues. Trimming took 5 bases from V and 5 from J, leaving 15 bases between them. CDR3 residues: CASSPGGGVTEAFF. The CDR3 region has the DNA TGTGCCAGCAGCCCCGGGGGTGGGGTTACTGAAGCTTTCTTT.

The rearrangement uses TRBV7-8 and TRBJ1-1; 12 nucleotides line up with TRBD1. CDR1 and CDR2 from the germline V gene are SGHVS and FQNEAQ. The V segment lost 4 bases and the J segment 6 bases; nucleotides outside the gene matches: 15. The CDR3 is 18 amino acids. The CDR3: CASSSMGQGAWPTPEAFF. CDR3 in DNA: TGTGCCAGCAGCTCCATGGGACAGGGGGCTTGGCCCACCCCTGAAGCTTTCTTT.

This chain uses TRBV19 with TRBJ1-1, with unresolved D. Germline V CDR1 and CDR2: LNHDA, SQIVND (reference sequence). With 7 bases removed from V and 3 bases from J, the gap between germline ends came to 18 bases. This CDR3 is built from 15 residues. The DNA for the CDR3 is TGTGCCAGTAAGGAGGGCGGCGGGTTTTACACTGAAGCTTTCTTT. Protein product: CASKEGGGFYTEAFF.

The chain couples TRBV5-6 to TRBJ1-2; D gene unclear. Trimming left V 0 bases short and J 8 bases short, with 11 bases between. Germline lookup yields CDR1 SGHDT and CDR2 YYEEEE. This CDR3 contains 13 residues. CDR3 in amino acids: CASSLVPGSGYTF. As DNA, the CDR3 is TGTGCCAGCAGCTTGGTACCCGGGAGCGGCTACACCTTC.

The chain combines TRBV19 with TRBJ2-7; 7 positions match TRBD1. Losses at the gene ends were 3 bases for V and 1 base for J; bases not matched to a gene: 3. Germline V gene sequence: CDR1 LNHDA, CDR2 SQIVND (reference sequence). This CDR3 comprises 14 residues. In DNA form, the CDR3 reads TGTGCCAGTAGTATGACAGGGAATTCCTACGAGCAGTACTTC. It is translated as CASSMTGNSYEQYF.

The genes are TRBV11-3 and TRBJ2-7, with D perhaps matching TRBD1 (6 bases). V was pared by 5 bases and J by 5 bases, with 16 bases between. The CDR3 totals 14 residues. Per the germline V gene, CDR1 is SGHNT and CDR2 is YENEEA. The CDR3 DNA reads as TGTGCCAGCAGCCCCTATGGGGGCCAGGACGAGCAGTACTTC. Its translation is CASSPYGGQDEQYF.

The rearrangement joins TRBV15 to TRBJ2-3; TRBD1 is a possible D gene (5 bases). The V gene's germline CDR1 is LNHNV and CDR2 YYDKDF (reference sequence). This CDR3 has 16 residues. V was cut by 2 bases and J by 0 bases, with 12 bases left in between. In nucleotides, the CDR3 is TGTGCCACCAGCAGAACAGGAGTCCTGAGCACAGATACGCAGTATTTT. It yields the protein CATSRTGVLSTDTQYF. The full variable domain, its missing parts supplied by reference TRBV15 and TRBJ2-3, is DAMVIQNPRYQVTQFGKPVTLSCSQTLNHNVMYWYQQKSSQAPKLLFHYYDKDFNNEADTPDNFQSRRPNTSFCFLDIRSPGLGDTAMYLCATSRTGVLSTDTQYFGPGTRLTVL.

This clone turned up a few times. CDR3 in DNA: TGTGCCAGCAGGGGACGGCTGGAAGCTGAAGCTTTCTTT. Its protein is CASRGRLEAEAFF. This rearrangement joins TRBV6-6 to TRBJ1-1, with D perhaps matching TRBD1 (5 bases). The germline V gene has CDR1 MNHNY and CDR2 SVGAGI (reference sequence). This CDR3 region has 13 residues. Trimming pared 6 bases from V and 6 bases from J, leaving 14 bases between.

The chain uses TRBV18 and TRBJ1-2, with TRBD1 matching 8 bases. Germline lookup yields CDR1 KGHSH and CDR2 LQKENI. With V trimmed by 4 bases and J by 4 bases, 5 bases remained unmatched. This CDR3 region has 14 residues. The CDR3 sequence: CASSRPQGAYGYTF. The CDR3 bases are TGTGCCAGCTCACGCCCTCAGGGGGCCTATGGCTACACCTTC. The variable domain in full, completed from reference TRBV18 and TRBJ1-2, reads NAGVMQNPRHLVRRRGQEARLRCSPMKGHSHVYWYRQLPEEGLKFMVYLQKENIIDESGMPKERFSAEFPKEGPSILRIQQVVRGDSAAYFCASSRPQGAYGYTFGSGTRLTVV.

The chain combines TRBV5-4 with TRBJ2-7; D might be TRBD1 or TRBD2, each matching 6 bases. V shed 0 bases and J shed 6 bases, with 7 bases lying between them. Germline lookup yields CDR1 SGHNT and CDR2 YYREEE (reference sequence). The CDR3 runs to 12 residues. The CDR3 protein is CASSLAGAEQYF. CDR3 bases: TGTGCCAGCAGCTTGGCGGGGGCCGAGCAGTACTTC.

V gene TRBV7-2 combines with J gene TRBJ1-4, with unresolved D. The ends were cut back, 1 base at V and 0 bases at J, with 6 bases in the middle. The CDR3 covers 15 residues. Germline CDR1 is SGHTA and CDR2 is FQGNSA. In DNA form, the CDR3 reads TGTGCCAGCAGCTTAGGAGGAACAACTAATGAAAAACTGTTTTTT. Its protein product is CASSLGGTTNEKLFF.

The CDR3 nucleotides read TGTGCCAGCAGCTTCGGACTAGCGGGCCTCAATGAGCAGTTCTTC. Encoded protein: CASSFGLAGLNEQFF. This rearrangement joins TRBV7-2 to TRBJ2-1; 11 positions agree with TRBD2. CDR3 length: 15 residues. J gave up 6 bases and V 3 bases, and 4 bases lay outside the gene matches. Germline V gives CDR1 SGHTA, CDR2 FQGNSA.

This clone is labeled medium-sized. The chain uses TRBV6-4 and TRBJ2-7, with 10 bases lining up with TRBD2. Germline-derived CDR1 and CDR2 are MRHNA and SNTAGT. The CDR3 runs 15 residues. V was pared by 0 bases and J by 4 bases, with 3 bases of the junction left unmatched. The CDR3 spells CASSDSEREGYEQYF. CDR3 sequence (DNA): TGTGCCAGCAGTGACTCTGAGCGGGAGGGTTACGAGCAGTACTTC.

V usage is TRBV4-2 and J usage is TRBJ2-7, with D possibly matching TRBD1 (5 bases). V was pared by 0 bases and J by 5 bases, with 14 bases between. The CDR3 contains 15 residues. CDR1 is LGHNA, CDR2 YNFKEQ, per germline. In nucleotides, the CDR3 is TGTGCCAGCAGCCAAGATCCCCAGGGTACCAACGAGCAGTACTTC. Residues: CASSQDPQGTNEQYF.